The 32 T cell receptor beta chains below all came from one sample that was sequenced in a study of radiation and T cells in renal cell carcinoma. Time point: baseline pretreatment blood. Indicated treatment: 15 Gy SBRT to primary tumor, nephrectomy 4 weeks later. Libraries were prepared by immunoSEQ multiplex PCR; TCRdb keeps only in-frame clonotypes and omits some of them. The table has some 110,000 clones, around 84% seen once. This specimen consisted of blood, obtained from a patient whose treatment included radiotherapy and nephrectomy. The source of these receptors is a woman aged 55-70 years with renal cell carcinoma.

This chain links TRBV6-5 with TRBJ1-1, with 7 bases matching TRBD1. The J segment lost 0 bases and the V segment lost 8 bases, leaving 6 bases of the junction unmatched. This CDR3 spans 14 amino acids. The germline V gene encodes CDR1 MNHEY and CDR2 SVGAGI. Written as DNA, the CDR3 is TGTGCCAGCGGGAAGGGACAGCTGAACACTGAAGCTTTCTTT. Translation gives CASGKGQLNTEAFF.

CDR3 in amino acids: CASSLTPRGTEAFF. The CDR3 DNA reads TGTGCCAGCAGTTTGACCCCCCGAGGGACTGAAGCTTTCTTT. The rearrangement links TRBV27 to TRBJ1-1; D is unclear. Germline V gene data show CDR1 as MNHEY and CDR2 as SMNVEV (reference sequence). The V and J ends lost 3 bases and 5 bases respectively, with 13 bases between them. The CDR3 spans 14 residues.

This clone was counted a few times. The V gene is TRBV9, the J gene TRBJ1-5; weak D call: TRBD1 (6 bases). CDR1 is SGDLS, CDR2 YYNGEE, per germline. This CDR3 contains 12 residues. The ends were cut back, 8 bases at V and 5 bases at J, with 11 bases in the middle. CDR3 amino acids: CARGGGDQPQHF. In DNA, the CDR3 is TGTGCCAGGGGGGGCGGAGATCAGCCCCAGCATTTT.

The V and J genes are TRBV10-1 and TRBJ2-2; TRBD2 aligns across 8 bases. The CDR3 runs 15 residues. Germline values: CDR1 WNHNN, CDR2 SYGVQD (reference sequence). The V gene end was trimmed by 5 bases and the J gene end by 8 bases; junction bases not matched to a gene: 10. Here the CDR3 reads CASSPGTRGSGELFF. DNA for the CDR3: TGCGCCAGCAGTCCCGGGACTAGGGGGTCGGGGGAGCTGTTTTTT.

Worth noting for this clone: Other DNA sequences in the same sample also yield this CDR3. V usage is TRBV6-6 and J usage is TRBJ1-6, with D tentatively TRBD1 (5 bases). Germline V gene lookup returns CDR1 MNHNY and CDR2 SVGAGI (reference sequence). The CDR3 is 13 residues long. Trimming removed 1 base at V and 8 bases at J, with 6 bases between. CDR3 in amino acids: CASSYWDHSPLHF. CDR3 DNA sequence: TGTGCCAGCAGTTACTGGGACCATTCACCCCTCCACTTT.

The chain joins TRBV19 to TRBJ1-5, with D unresolved. The germline V gene has CDR1 LNHDA and CDR2 SQIVND (reference sequence). Trimming took off 5 bases at V and 7 bases at J, with 12 bases between the two ends. There are 13 residues in the CDR3. CDR3 sequence: CASSQMVRQPQHF. The DNA of the CDR3 is TGTGCCAGTAGTCAGATGGTGAGGCAGCCCCAGCATTTT. Full variable domain (remainder filled in from reference TRBV19 and TRBJ1-5): DGGITQSPKYLFRKEGQNVTLSCEQNLNHDAMYWYRQDPGQGLRLIYYSQIVNDFQKGDIAEGYSVSREKKESFPLTVTSAQKNPTAFYLCASSQMVRQPQHFGDGTRLSIL.

The CDR3 region has the DNA TGTGCCGGCCAGGGTGAGGACACCGGGGAGCTGTTTTTT. Translated, it gives CAGQGEDTGELFF. The chain combines TRBV10-3 with TRBJ2-2; TRBD1 is a possible D gene (5 bases). The CDR3 has 13 amino acids. Germline lookup yields CDR1 ENHRY and CDR2 SYGVKD. V was pared by 11 bases and J by 3 bases, with 13 bases between.

The rearrangement uses TRBV5-1 and TRBJ2-2; weak D call: TRBD1 (6 bases). The CDR3 totals 17 residues. V dropped 5 bases and J dropped 0 bases, with 17 bases sitting between them. The germline gives CDR1 SGHRS, CDR2 YFSETQ. As DNA, the CDR3 is TGCGCCAGCAGTGTCCGCCTACAGGGCCCGAACACCGGGGAGCTGTTTTTT. Translated: CASSVRLQGPNTGELFF.

The chain combines TRBV10-1 with TRBJ2-1; TRBD2 agrees at 11 bases. The ends lost 6 bases at V and 4 bases at J; junction bases unmatched: 5. The CDR3 runs to 15 residues. The germline gives CDR1 WNHNN, CDR2 SYGVQD (reference sequence). DNA of the CDR3: TGCGCCAGCAGCGCCGGGACTAGCGGTTACAATGAGCAGTTCTTC. It codes for CASSAGTSGYNEQFF.

The V call is TRBV14, the J call TRBJ1-1, with D maybe TRBD1 (6 bases). Per germline, CDR1 SGHDN and CDR2 FVKESK. V lost 4 bases and J lost 7, with 13 bases in between. The CDR3 has 13 residues. The CDR3 DNA sequence: TGTGCCAGCAGCCCGCTGACAGGAGATGAAGCTTTCTTT. This encodes CASSPLTGDEAFF. The full variable domain, with the rest looked up from reference TRBV14 and TRBJ1-1, is EAGVTQFPSHSVIEKGQTVTLRCDPISGHDNLYWYRRVMGKEIKFLLHFVKESKQDESGMPNNRFLAERTGGTYSTLKVQPAELEDSGVYFCASSPLTGDEAFFGQGTRLTVV.

Points on this clone: Other DNA sequences in the same sample also yield this CDR3. The chain is built from TRBV29-1 and TRBJ2-7; the D is unclear. Germline V lookup: CDR1 SQVTM, CDR2 ANQGSEA. V dropped 5 bases and J dropped 0 bases, with 8 bases sitting between them. The CDR3 is made up of 12 amino acids. The CDR3: CSVHVSSYEQYF. For the CDR3, the DNA is TGCAGCGTTCATGTGAGCTCCTACGAGCAGTACTTC.

This chain uses TRBV9 with TRBJ2-6; no definite D call. V was cut by 0 bases and J by 0 bases, with 13 bases left in between. Germline loops: CDR1 SGDLS, CDR2 YYNGEE. The length of the CDR3 is 18 residues. In nucleotides, the CDR3 is TGTGCCAGCAGCGTAGGTGGAGCTACGTTCTCTGGGGCCAACGTCCTGACTTTC. It specifies CASSVGGATFSGANVLTF. The full variable domain, completed using reference TRBV9 and TRBJ2-6, is DSGVTQTPKHLITATGQRVTLRCSPRSGDLSVYWYQQSLDQGLQFLIQYYNGEERAKGNILERFSAQQFPDLHSELNLSSLELGDSALYFCASSVGGATFSGANVLTFGAGSRLTVL.

The V and J genes are TRBV6-4 and TRBJ1-4; D not certain. The CDR3 runs to 11 residues. CDR1 and CDR2 (germline): MRHNA, SNTAGT. V was cut by 7 bases and J by 8 bases, with 8 bases left in between. In DNA, the CDR3 is TGTGCCAGCACCAAGTCCGAAAAACTGTTTTTT. Translation: CASTKSEKLFF.

This chain uses TRBV9 with TRBJ2-1, with a tentative D call TRBD2 (6 bases). The CDR3 spans 20 residues. V lost 4 bases and J lost 0, with 26 bases in between. Germline CDR1 reads SGDLS; CDR2 reads YYNGEE. In DNA form, the CDR3 reads TGTGCCAGCAGCCCAACACTAGCCCACTGGGATTCGAGCTCCTACAATGAGCAGTTCTTC. It specifies CASSPTLAHWDSSSYNEQFF.

Only a few counts were recorded for this clone. The chain employs TRBV29-1 and TRBJ1-1, with unresolved D. V lost 2 bases, J lost 1 base, and 2 bases lay in between. The CDR3 loop spans 11 amino acids. In germline, CDR1 is SQVTM, CDR2 ANQGSEA. In nucleotides, the CDR3 is TGCAGCGTTGAAACGAACACTGAAGCTTTCTTT. It translates to CSVETNTEAFF.

This clone came up once. V usage is TRBV15 and J usage is TRBJ1-5; the D gene is possibly TRBD1 (5 bases). V lost 6 bases, J lost 3 bases, and 18 bases lay in between. There are 16 residues in the CDR3. CDR1 is LNHNV and CDR2 is YYDKDF in the germline V gene (reference sequence). Here the CDR3 reads CATRPGPTLLNQPQHF. The CDR3 nucleotides read TGTGCCACCAGACCGGGACCCACACTCCTCAATCAGCCCCAGCATTTT.

This sequence joins TRBV11-3 and TRBJ2-3; D may match TRBD1 or TRBD2 (5 bases each). The CDR3 totals 13 residues. V was cut by 4 bases and J by 4 bases, with 9 bases left in between. CDR1 is SGHNT, CDR2 YENEEA, per germline. The CDR3 region has the DNA TGTGCCAGCAGCTACCGGGGCGCAGATACGCAGTATTTT. Its translation: CASSYRGADTQYF.

The rearrangement joins TRBV5-1 to TRBJ1-1; D unclear. The V end lost 0 bases, the J end lost 6 bases, and 9 bases lay between the germline ends. This CDR3 contains 13 residues. Germline CDR1 SGHRS, CDR2 YFSETQ. The CDR3 sequence: CASSLVGSAEAFF. CDR3 nucleotides: TGCGCCAGCAGCTTGGTGGGGAGCGCTGAAGCTTTCTTT.

The gene calls are TRBV28 and TRBJ1-1; weak D call: TRBD1 (5 bases). The CDR3 loop spans 13 amino acids. The V and J ends lost 4 bases and 5 bases respectively, with 11 bases between them. CDR1 is MDHEN, CDR2 SYDVKM, per germline. CDR3 nucleotides: TGTGCCAGCAGTTCTAGGGGCGGAACTGAAGCTTTCTTT. This gives the protein CASSSRGGTEAFF.

In its sample, this clone was seen once. The CDR3 DNA is TGTGCCAGCAGTTTTATGACAGGGGGCGCGTACACTGAAGCTTTCTTT. It encodes CASSFMTGGAYTEAFF. V gene TRBV28 combines with J gene TRBJ1-1; 10 bases fit TRBD1. The CDR3 runs to 16 residues. Germline V gene data show CDR1 as MDHEN and CDR2 as SYDVKM. J was trimmed by 3 bases and V by 3 bases; bases with no gene match: 7.

The gene calls are TRBV6-1 and TRBJ1-2; D possibly corresponds to TRBD1 (6 bases). Per the germline V gene, CDR1 is MNHNS and CDR2 is SASEGT. With 5 bases removed from V and 2 bases from J, the gap between germline ends came to 15 bases. The CDR3 consists of 15 residues. This chain's CDR3 is CASSSEKGQNYGYTF. In DNA form, the CDR3 reads TGTGCCAGCAGTTCAGAAAAAGGACAGAACTATGGCTACACCTTC.

The rearrangement uses TRBV10-3 and TRBJ2-1; D remains unclear. The germline gives CDR1 ENHRY, CDR2 SYGVKD. Trimming took off 3 bases at V and 4 bases at J, with 1 base between the two ends. The CDR3 is 11 amino acids. CDR3 bases: TGTGCCATCAGTGAATACAATGAGCAGTTCTTC. Translated, it gives CAISEYNEQFF.

This chain uses TRBV5-1 with TRBJ2-3, with 15 bases that match TRBD2. The germline V gene encodes CDR1 SGHRS and CDR2 YFSETQ. V was pared by 4 bases and J by 5 bases, with 2 bases of the junction left unmatched. The CDR3 runs to 15 residues. The CDR3: CASSTGLAGGDTQYF. CDR3 sequence (DNA): TGCGCCAGCAGCACGGGACTAGCGGGAGGAGATACGCAGTATTTT.

This chain links TRBV6-5 with TRBJ1-5, with 9 nucleotides matching TRBD1. With V trimmed by 1 base and J by 4 bases, 5 bases remained unmatched. The CDR3 loop spans 16 amino acids. Germline CDR1 is MNHEY and CDR2 is SVGAGI. The CDR3 DNA reads TGTGCCAGCAGTTACTACAGGGGGCCGGCTAATCAGCCCCAGCATTTT. Translation gives CASSYYRGPANQPQHF.

J is TRBJ2-3 and V is TRBV9; 9 positions agree with TRBD2. The CDR3 is made up of 17 amino acids. Trimming at V came to 4 bases and at J to 3 bases, leaving 12 bases not matched to a gene. CDR1 is SGDLS and CDR2 is YYNGEE in the germline V gene. The CDR3 nucleotides read TGTGCCAGCAGCTCCCGGGGGAGCGGGAGGTGGACAGATACGCAGTATTTT. This codes for CASSSRGSGRWTDTQYF.

V is TRBV2 and J is TRBJ2-7; 7 positions agree with TRBD1. Germline trimming cut 5 bases from V and 3 bases from J; bases unmatched to any gene: 1. Germline values: CDR1 SNHLY, CDR2 FYNNEI. This CDR3 is built from 12 residues. The CDR3 protein is CASSRQGYEQYF. The CDR3 nucleotides are TGTGCCAGCAGTAGACAGGGCTACGAGCAGTACTTC.

As for this clone: This sample also contains other DNA sequences that code for the same CDR3. This chain links TRBV7-9 with TRBJ1-5; D gene unclear. This CDR3 is built from 16 residues. From germline, CDR1 is SEHNR and CDR2 FQNEAQ (reference sequence). V was shortened by 3 bases and J by 3 bases, with 15 bases between the two germline ends. CDR3 amino acids: CASSLDRNVFNQPQHF. The DNA of the CDR3 is TGTGCCAGCAGCTTGGACCGGAACGTATTCAATCAGCCCCAGCATTTT.

The chain couples TRBV19 to TRBJ2-3; 10 nucleotides line up with TRBD2. Germline V CDR1 and CDR2: LNHDA, SQIVND (reference sequence). The junction had 8 bases not matched to a gene; V was cut back by 5 bases and J by 0 bases. The CDR3 extends over 17 amino acids. Here the CDR3 DNA reads TGTGCCAGTAGTCCCAATCTACTAGCGGGGAGCACAGATACGCAGTATTTT. Translated, it gives CASSPNLLAGSTDTQYF.

The chain combines TRBV11-2 with TRBJ2-2; D gene unclear. Trimming pared 1 base from V and 0 bases from J, leaving 9 bases between. This CDR3 is built from 16 residues. Germline lookup yields CDR1 SGHAT and CDR2 FQNNGV. As DNA, the CDR3 is TGTGCCAGCAGCTTAGTTTCCAGGACGAACACCGGGGAGCTGTTTTTT. Translation gives CASSLVSRTNTGELFF.

This clone was seen repeatedly, ten times or more. V usage is TRBV7-2 and J usage is TRBJ1-6; maybe TRBD1 (6 bases). This CDR3 is built from 17 residues. The V gene lost 5 bases and the J gene lost 9 bases, with 23 bases spanning the gap. CDR1 and CDR2 from the germline V gene are SGHTA and FQGNSA. In nucleotides, the CDR3 is TGTGCCAGCAGCCCGAGAAGGGGGGGCTTACGAGGTTCACCCCTCCACTTT. Its translation: CASSPRRGGLRGSPLHF.

This clone was picked up a small number of times. The rearrangement joins TRBV10-1 to TRBJ1-1, with D hard to call. CDR1 is WNHNN and CDR2 is SYGVQD in the germline V gene (reference sequence). V shed 2 bases and J shed 8 bases, with 9 bases lying between them. The CDR3 loop spans 12 amino acids. The CDR3 region is CASSEMGTEAFF. For the CDR3, the DNA is TGCGCCAGCAGTGAGATGGGAACCGAAGCTTTCTTT.

This clone was observed a few times. The rearrangement uses TRBV6-1 and TRBJ1-1, with D unclear. V lost 6 bases and J lost 9, with 17 bases in between. Per the germline V gene, CDR1 is MNHNS and CDR2 is SASEGT. CDR3 length: 13 residues. The CDR3 protein is CASSDVGSQQAFF. The CDR3 DNA reads as TGTGCCAGCAGCGACGTGGGGAGCCAGCAAGCTTTCTTT.